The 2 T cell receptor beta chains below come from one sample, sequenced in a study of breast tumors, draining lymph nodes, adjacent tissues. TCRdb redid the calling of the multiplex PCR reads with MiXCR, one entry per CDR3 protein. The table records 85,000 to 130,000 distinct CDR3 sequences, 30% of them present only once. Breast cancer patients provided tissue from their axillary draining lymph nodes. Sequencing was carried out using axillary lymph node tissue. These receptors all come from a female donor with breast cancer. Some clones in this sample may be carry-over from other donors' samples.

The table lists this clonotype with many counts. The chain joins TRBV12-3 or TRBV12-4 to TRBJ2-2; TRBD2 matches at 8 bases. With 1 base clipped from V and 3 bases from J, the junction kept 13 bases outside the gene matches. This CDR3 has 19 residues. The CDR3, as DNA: TGTGCCAGCAGTTTAGGCGTAGAACGGGGGGGCCTGTACACCGGGGAGCTGTTTTTT. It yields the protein CASSLGVERGGLYTGELFF.

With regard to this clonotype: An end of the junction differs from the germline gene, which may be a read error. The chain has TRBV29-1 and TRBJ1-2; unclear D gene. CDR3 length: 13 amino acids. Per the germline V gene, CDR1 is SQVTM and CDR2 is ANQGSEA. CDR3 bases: TGCAGCGTTAGGGATGCGGAGGTGGATGGCTACGCCTTC. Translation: CSVRDAEVDGYAF.